At least ten counts were recorded for the clone carrying this TCR beta chain. This entry belongs to a study of CD8 T cells in ankylosing spondylitis. Via MiXCR, TCRdb re-called the 5' RACE reads, giving one row per CDR3 protein. The top ten hold 4% to 5.5% of the sample, which has about 96,000 distinct CDR3 sequences, roughly 10% seen once. This CDR3 comprises 13 residues. With 0 bases removed from V and 5 bases from J, the gap between germline ends came to 7 bases. CDR1 and CDR2 (germline): LGHDT, YNNKEL (reference sequence). This sequence joins TRBV3-1 and TRBJ2-5; D gene ambiguous. The material sequenced was blood, either unsorted or a sorted T cell fraction (not recorded which). This sequence was found in a male donor with ankylosing spondylitis or in good health (not recorded which). CDR3 amino acids: CASSQEIGETQYF. CDR3 nucleotide sequence: TGTGCCAGCAGCCAAGAAATAGGGGAGACCCAGTACTTC.